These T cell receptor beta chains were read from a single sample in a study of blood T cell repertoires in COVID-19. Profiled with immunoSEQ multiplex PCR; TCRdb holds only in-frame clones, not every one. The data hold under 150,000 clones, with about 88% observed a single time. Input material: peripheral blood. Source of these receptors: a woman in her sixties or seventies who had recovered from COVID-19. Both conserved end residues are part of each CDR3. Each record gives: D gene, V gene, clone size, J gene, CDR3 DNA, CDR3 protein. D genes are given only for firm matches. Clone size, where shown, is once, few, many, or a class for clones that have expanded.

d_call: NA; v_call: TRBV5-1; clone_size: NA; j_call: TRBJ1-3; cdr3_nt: TGCGCCAGCAGCTTGGTAGCGCTTTACTCTGGAAACACCATATATTTT; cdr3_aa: CASSLVALYSGNTIYF
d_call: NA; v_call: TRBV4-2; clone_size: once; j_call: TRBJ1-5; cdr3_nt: TGTGCCAGCAGCCCCAGGGAAGGGCGCAATCAGCCCCAGCATTTT; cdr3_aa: CASSPREGRNQPQHF
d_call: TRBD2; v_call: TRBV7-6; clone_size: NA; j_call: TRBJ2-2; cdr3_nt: TGTGCCAGCAGTTATCTAGCGGGAGGGCCCGCCGGGGAGCTGTTTTTT; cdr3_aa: CASSYLAGGPAGELFF
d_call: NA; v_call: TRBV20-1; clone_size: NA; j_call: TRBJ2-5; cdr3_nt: TGCAGTGCTAGTCCAGGGCAGACCCAGTACTTC; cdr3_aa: CSASPGQTQYF
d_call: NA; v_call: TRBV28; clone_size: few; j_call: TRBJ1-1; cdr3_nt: TGTGCCAGCTGGACCATGGTGCAGGGAGCTTTCTTT; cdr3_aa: CASWTMVQGAFF
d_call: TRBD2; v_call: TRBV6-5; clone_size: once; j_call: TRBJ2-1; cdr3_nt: TGTGCCAGCAGTCCCTTGGGGGGGGCCTACAATGAGCAGTTCTTC; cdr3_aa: CASSPLGGAYNEQFF
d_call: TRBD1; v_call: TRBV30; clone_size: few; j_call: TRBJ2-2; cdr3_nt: TGTGCCTGGGCAGGGGGCGTCGGCACCGGGGAGCTGTTTTTT; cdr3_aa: CAWAGGVGTGELFF
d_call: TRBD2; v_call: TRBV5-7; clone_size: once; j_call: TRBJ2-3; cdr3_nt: TGTGCCAGCAGCGCCCCCGAGGGCGGGAGGCGGGGAGATACGCAGTATTTT; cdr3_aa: CASSAPEGGRRGDTQYF
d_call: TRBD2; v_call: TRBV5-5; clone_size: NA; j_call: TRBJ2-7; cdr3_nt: TGTGCCAGCAGCTCCGGGACTAGCGGGAGGGTTGGGGCCCACGAGCAGTACTTC; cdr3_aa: CASSSGTSGRVGAHEQYF
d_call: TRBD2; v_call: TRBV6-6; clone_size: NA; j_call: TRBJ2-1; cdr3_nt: TGTGCCAGCAGTTACTCCGGACTAGCGGGCCAGAATGAGCAGTTCTTC; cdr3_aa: CASSYSGLAGQNEQFF
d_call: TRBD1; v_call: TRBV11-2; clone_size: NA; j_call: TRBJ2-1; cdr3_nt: TGTGCCAGCAGCTTAGATCGAGGCAGGGGGCATGGGTATGAGCAGTTCTTC; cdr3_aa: CASSLDRGRGHGYEQFF
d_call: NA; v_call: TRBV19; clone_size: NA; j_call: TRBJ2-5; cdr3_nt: TGTGCCAGTGGAGGGGAGACCCAGTACTTC; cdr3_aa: CASGGETQYF
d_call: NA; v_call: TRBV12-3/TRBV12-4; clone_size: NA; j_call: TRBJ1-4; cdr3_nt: TGTGCCAGCAGTTTGGGGCGGGGCGAAAAACTGTTTTTT; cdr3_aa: CASSLGRGEKLFF
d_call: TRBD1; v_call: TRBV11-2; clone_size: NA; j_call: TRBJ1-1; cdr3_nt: TGTGCCAGCAGTTTGGACAGGACGGAAGCTTTCTTT; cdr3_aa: CASSLDRTEAFF
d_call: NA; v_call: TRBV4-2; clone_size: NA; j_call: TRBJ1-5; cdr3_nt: TGTGCCAGCAGCCAATGGACAGTAGATCAGCCCCAGCATTTT; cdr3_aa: CASSQWTVDQPQHF
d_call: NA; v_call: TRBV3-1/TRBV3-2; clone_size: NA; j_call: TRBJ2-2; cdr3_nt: TGTGCCAGCAGCCAAATAGGGGCGAACACCGGGGAGCTGTTTTTT; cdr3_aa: CASSQIGANTGELFF
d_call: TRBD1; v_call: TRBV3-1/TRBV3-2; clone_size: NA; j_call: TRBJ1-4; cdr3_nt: TGTGCCAGCAGCTCCCGGGACAGGCTGGGAAAACTGTTTTTT; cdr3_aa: CASSSRDRLGKLFF
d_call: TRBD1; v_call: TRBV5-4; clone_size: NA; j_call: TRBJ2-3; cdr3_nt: TGTGCCAGCAGCAGGACCGGGACAGGGGGCAAAGATACGCAGTATTTT; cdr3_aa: CASSRTGTGGKDTQYF
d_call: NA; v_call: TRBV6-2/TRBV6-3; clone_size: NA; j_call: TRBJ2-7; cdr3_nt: TGTGCCAGCAGTTACTTGGCGGAATACGAGCAGTACTTC; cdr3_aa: CASSYLAEYEQYF
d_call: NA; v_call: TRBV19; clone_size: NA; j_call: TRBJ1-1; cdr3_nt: TGTGCCAGTACCCCTAAGGGACAAGAAGCTTTCTTT; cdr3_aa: CASTPKGQEAFF
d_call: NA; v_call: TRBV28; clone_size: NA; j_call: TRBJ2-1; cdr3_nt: TGTGCCAGCAGTTTAGTTAGAGGTGGGAGCTCCTACAATGAGCAGTTCTTC; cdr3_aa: CASSLVRGGSSYNEQFF
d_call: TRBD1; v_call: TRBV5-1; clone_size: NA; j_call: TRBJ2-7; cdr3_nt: TGCGCCAGCAGCTTGGGGCGACTCGACAGGGCCCCCTCCTACGAGCAGTACTTC; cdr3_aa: CASSLGRLDRAPSYEQYF
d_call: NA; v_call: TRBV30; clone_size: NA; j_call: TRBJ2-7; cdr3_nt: TGTGCCTGGAGCGAGAGCGGATACGAGCAGTACTTC; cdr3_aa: CAWSESGYEQYF
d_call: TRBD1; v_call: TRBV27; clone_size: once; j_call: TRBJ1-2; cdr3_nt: TGTGCCAGCAGCAGGGCAGGAAGGACAGGGGGCGCCGGGGATGGCTACACCTTC; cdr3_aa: CASSRAGRTGGAGDGYTF
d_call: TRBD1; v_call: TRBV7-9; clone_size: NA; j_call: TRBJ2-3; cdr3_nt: TGTGCCAGCAGCCCCTGGACAGGGTCGGCCGATACGCAGTATTTT; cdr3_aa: CASSPWTGSADTQYF
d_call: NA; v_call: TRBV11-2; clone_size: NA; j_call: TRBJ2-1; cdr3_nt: TGTGCCAGCAGCTTATCCGGGAGAGGCGACAATGAGCAGTTCTTC; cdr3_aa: CASSLSGRGDNEQFF
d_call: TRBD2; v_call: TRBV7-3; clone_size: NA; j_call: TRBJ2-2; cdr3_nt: TGTGCCAGCAGCCCTCTTCGGGAGGGGTCCGGGGAGCTGTTTTTT; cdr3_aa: CASSPLREGSGELFF
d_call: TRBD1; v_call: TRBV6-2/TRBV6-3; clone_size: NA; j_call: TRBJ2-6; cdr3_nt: TGTGCCAGCAGCACAGGGGGCGCTGGGGCCAACGTCCTGACTTTC; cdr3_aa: CASSTGGAGANVLTF
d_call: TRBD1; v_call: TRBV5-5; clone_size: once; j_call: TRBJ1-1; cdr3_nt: TGTGCCAGCAGCTTGGCCGGGACAGGCCTTTCTGAAGCTTTCTTT; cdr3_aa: CASSLAGTGLSEAFF
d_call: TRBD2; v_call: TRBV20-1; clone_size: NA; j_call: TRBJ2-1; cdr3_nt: TGCAGTGCTAGTGGGGCGGGGGTAGGAATCAATGAGCAGTTCTTC; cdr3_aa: CSASGAGVGINEQFF
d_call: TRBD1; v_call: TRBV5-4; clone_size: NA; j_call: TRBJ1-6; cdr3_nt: TGTGCCAGCAGCTTGGCGACAGGGTTAAATTCACCCCTCCACTTT; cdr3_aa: CASSLATGLNSPLHF
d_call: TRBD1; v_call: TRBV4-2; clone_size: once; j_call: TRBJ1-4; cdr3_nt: TGTGCCAGCAGCCTTCGACAGGGTGACGAAAAACTGTTTTTT; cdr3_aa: CASSLRQGDEKLFF
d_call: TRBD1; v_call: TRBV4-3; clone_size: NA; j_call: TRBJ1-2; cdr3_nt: TGCGCCAGCAGCCCGGAAAAGAGGACAGGGATATATGGCTACACCTTC; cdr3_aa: CASSPEKRTGIYGYTF
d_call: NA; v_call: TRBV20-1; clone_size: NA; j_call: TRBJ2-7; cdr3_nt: TGCAGTGCCCCGGGATTACGCGGGCAGTACTTC; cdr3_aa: CSAPGLRGQYF
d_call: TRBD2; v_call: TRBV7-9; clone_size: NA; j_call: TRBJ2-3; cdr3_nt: TGTGCCAGCTCCAATCTCCTTAGCGGGGTGGGAGATACGCAGTATTTT; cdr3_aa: CASSNLLSGVGDTQYF
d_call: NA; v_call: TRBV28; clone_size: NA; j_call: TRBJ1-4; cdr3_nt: TGTGCCAGCAGTCCCCAGGGATTAGGTGAAAAACTGTTTTTT; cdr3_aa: CASSPQGLGEKLFF
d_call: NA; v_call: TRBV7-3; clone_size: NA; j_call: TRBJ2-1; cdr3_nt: TGTGCCAGCAGCTTACCTGGGGGGAATGAGCAGTTCTTC; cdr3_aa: CASSLPGGNEQFF
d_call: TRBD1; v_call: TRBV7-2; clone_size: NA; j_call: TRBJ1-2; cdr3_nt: TGTGCCAGCAGCCTACTACCACGACAGGGGGGCGATCATGGCTACACCTTC; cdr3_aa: CASSLLPRQGGDHGYTF
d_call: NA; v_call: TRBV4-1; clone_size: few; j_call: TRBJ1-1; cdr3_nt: TGCGCCAGCAGCCGAGGCCTTTGGACTGAAGCTTTCTTT; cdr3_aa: CASSRGLWTEAFF
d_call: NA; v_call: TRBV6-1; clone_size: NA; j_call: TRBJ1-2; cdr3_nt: TGTGCCAGCAGTGAAGCTCTAGGCCGAGGCGAGGGCTACACCTTC; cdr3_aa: CASSEALGRGEGYTF
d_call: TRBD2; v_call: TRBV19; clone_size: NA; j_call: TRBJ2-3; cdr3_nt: TGTGCCAGTAGTAGGAGGGAGGGCGGAGATACGCAGTATTTT; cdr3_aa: CASSRREGGDTQYF
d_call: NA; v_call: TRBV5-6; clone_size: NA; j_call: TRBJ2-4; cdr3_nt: TGTGCCAGCAGCTTGGTCCGGGATCTAGCCAAAAACATTCAGTACTTC; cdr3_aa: CASSLVRDLAKNIQYF
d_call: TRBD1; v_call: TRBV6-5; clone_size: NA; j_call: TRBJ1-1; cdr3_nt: TGTGCCAGCAGGACAGGGGGCACTGAAGCTTTCTTT; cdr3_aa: CASRTGGTEAFF
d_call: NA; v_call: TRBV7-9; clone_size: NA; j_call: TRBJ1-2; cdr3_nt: TGTGCCAGCAGCTTAGGAACAGGTGGCTACACCTTC; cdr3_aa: CASSLGTGGYTF
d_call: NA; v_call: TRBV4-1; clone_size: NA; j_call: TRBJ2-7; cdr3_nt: TGCGCCAGCAGCCAAGACAGCTACGAGCAGTACTTC; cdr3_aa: CASSQDSYEQYF
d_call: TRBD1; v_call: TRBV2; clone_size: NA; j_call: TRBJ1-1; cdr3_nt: TGTGCCAGCTCTAGACAGGGCACTGAAGCTTTCTTT; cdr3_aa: CASSRQGTEAFF
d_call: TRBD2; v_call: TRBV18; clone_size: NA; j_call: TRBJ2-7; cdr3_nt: TGTGCCAGCTCACCTCTAGCGGGGGGCACATACGAGCAGTACTTC; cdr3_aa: CASSPLAGGTYEQYF
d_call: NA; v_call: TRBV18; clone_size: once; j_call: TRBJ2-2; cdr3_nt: TGTGCCAGCTCGCCTAACCCGCCAGGGAACCTCGGGGAGCTGTTTTTT; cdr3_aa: CASSPNPPGNLGELFF
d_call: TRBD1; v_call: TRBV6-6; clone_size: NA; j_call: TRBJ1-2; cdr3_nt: TGTGCCAGCAGCTCTCGGGATCCCGGGACAGGGGTGAGAGGGTATGGCTACACCTTC; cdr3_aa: CASSSRDPGTGVRGYGYTF